One sample yielded the 9 T cell receptor beta chains listed below, sequenced in a study of blood T cell repertoires in COVID-19. Sequencing used immunoSEQ multiplex PCR; TCRdb keeps in-frame clones, though not all of them. The profile shows hundreds of thousands of clones, approximately 86% of them singletons. The specimen was peripheral blood. The source is a man in his 70s with acute or convalescent COVID-19.

This chain connects TRBV19 to TRBJ2-1; 8 nucleotides line up with TRBD2. Trimming at V came to 6 bases and at J to 9 bases, leaving 16 bases not matched to a gene. This CDR3 is 16 amino acids long. The germline V gene encodes CDR1 LNHDA and CDR2 SQIVND (reference sequence). The CDR3 loop reads CASRSGGSGMVSEQFF. CDR3 nucleotide sequence: TGTGCCAGTAGATCCGGAGGTAGCGGGATGGTCAGTGAGCAGTTCTTC.

The chain carries TRBV20-1 and TRBJ1-1; 7 nucleotides agree with TRBD1. The CDR3 has 12 residues. The V segment lost 3 bases and the J segment 3 bases; nucleotides outside the gene matches: 1. The germline gives CDR1 DFQATT, CDR2 SNEGSKA (reference sequence). This chain's CDR3 is CSASTGDTEAFF. CDR3 coding DNA: TGCAGTGCTAGTACAGGGGACACTGAAGCTTTCTTT.

This clone came up a few times. This chain links TRBV2 with TRBJ1-6; 7 bases align to TRBD1. CDR1 and CDR2 (germline): SNHLY, FYNNEI. V lost 7 bases to trimming and J lost 10 bases; unmatched junction nucleotides: 19. The CDR3 is 17 amino acids. The CDR3 sequence: CASTPLVAGGSRSPLHF. The CDR3 DNA sequence: TGTGCCAGCACCCCGCTAGTGGCAGGGGGTTCAAGATCACCCCTCCACTTT.

The DNA for the CDR3 is TGCGCCAGCAGCCAGGCACCCCAGACTAACTATGGCTACACCTTC. It encodes CASSQAPQTNYGYTF. The chain employs TRBV4-3 and TRBJ1-2; no reliable D call. The CDR3 extends over 15 amino acids. V was cut by 3 bases and J by 0 bases, with 11 bases left in between. Germline V CDR1 and CDR2: LGHNA, YSLEER.

This CDR3 reads CASSLERFYGYTF. CDR3 nucleotide sequence: TGTGCCAGCAGCTTAGAACGGTTCTATGGCTACACCTTC. The V and J genes are TRBV7-2 and TRBJ1-2, with unresolved D. CDR3 length equals 13 residues. With 1 base removed from V and 4 bases from J, the gap between germline ends came to 7 bases. Germline assignment: CDR1 SGHTA and CDR2 FQGNSA.

The chain recombines TRBV19 with TRBJ1-2, with no clear D. The CDR3 is made up of 15 amino acids. Trimming cost V 5 bases and J 3 bases, with 16 bases left between them. From germline, CDR1 is LNHDA and CDR2 SQIVND (reference sequence). In DNA form, the CDR3 reads TGTGCCAGTAGTCCTCACACCCGAAGTGACTATGGCTACACCTTC. Translating gives CASSPHTRSDYGYTF.

The chain is built from TRBV7-9 and TRBJ2-2; D is ambiguous. V gave up 5 bases and J gave up 4 bases, with 11 bases separating them. There are 14 residues in the CDR3. The germline V gene encodes CDR1 SEHNR and CDR2 FQNEAQ (reference sequence). The CDR3 DNA follows: TGTGCCAGCAGCCCCCGGTTGTTCACCGGGGAGCTGTTTTTT. Residues: CASSPRLFTGELFF.

J is TRBJ2-1 and V is TRBV19; D is ambiguous. V dropped 3 bases and J dropped 0 bases, with 9 bases sitting between them. The CDR3 consists of 15 residues. Germline V gene lookup returns CDR1 LNHDA and CDR2 SQIVND (reference sequence). As DNA, the CDR3 is TGTGCCAGTAGTATCGAGGCTATCTCCTACAATGAGCAGTTCTTC. It is translated as CASSIEAISYNEQFF.

This sequence joins TRBV10-1 and TRBJ1-5, with TRBD1 matching 7 bases. This CDR3 is 14 amino acids long. CDR1 WNHNN and CDR2 SYGVQD come from the germline V gene (reference sequence). Unmatched junction bases numbered 5, after V lost 8 bases and J lost 1 base. CDR3: CASAARGSNQPQHF. CDR3 nucleotide sequence: TGCGCCAGCGCGGCCAGGGGGAGCAATCAGCCCCAGCATTTT.